These T cell receptor beta chains were read from a single sample in a study of blood T cell repertoires in COVID-19. The assay was immunoSEQ multiplex PCR, and TCRdb's table has in-frame clones only and misses some. Of 300,000 or so clones listed, about nine tenths were seen once; the top ten hold 8.5% to 12%. The sample comprised PBMCs or T cells enriched from blood (not recorded which). Receptors originate from a woman aged 18-29 years who had recovered from COVID-19. Both conserved end residues are part of each CDR3. D genes are given only for firm matches. Rows may omit the clone size; those that give it use once, few, many or a size class.

d_gene,j_gene,v_gene,abundance,CDR3nt,CDR3aa
TRBD1,TRBJ1-1,TRBV7-9,-,TGTGCCAGCAGCGGGACAGCTTACCTGAACACTGAAGCTTTCTTT,CASSGTAYLNTEAFF
-,TRBJ1-5,TRBV10-3,-,TGTGCCATCAGTGGATCAGGGGCGGGTCAGCCCCAGCATTTT,CAISGSGAGQPQHF
-,TRBJ1-1,TRBV28,-,TGTGCCAGCAGCACATCAGTGGACACTGAAGCTTTCTTT,CASSTSVDTEAFF
-,TRBJ2-2,TRBV5-1,-,TGCGCCAGCAGCTTGGCGAGTAGCGGCAACACCGGGGAGCTGTTTTTT,CASSLASSGNTGELFF
TRBD1,TRBJ1-1,TRBV4-1,-,TGCGCCAGCAGCCAAGTCGACAGGGATTGGTCTGAAGCTTTCTTT,CASSQVDRDWSEAFF
-,TRBJ1-6,TRBV5-1,-,TGCGCCAGCAGCTTGGGTGGCAGGGATTCACCCCTCCACTTT,CASSLGGRDSPLHF
TRBD1,TRBJ1-4,TRBV7-2,-,TGTGCCAGCAGCTCAAGGACAGGGGACTCCTACTATGCAGAAAAACTGTTTTTT,CASSSRTGDSYYAEKLFF
-,TRBJ1-2,TRBV24-1,-,TGTGCCACCAGTGCTAGGACAGAGAACTATGGCTACACCTTC,CATSARTENYGYTF
TRBD1,TRBJ1-2,TRBV19,-,TGTGCCAGTAGTGCCCTTCCCGGGACAGTAGAATATGGCTACACCTTC,CASSALPGTVEYGYTF
TRBD2,TRBJ2-7,TRBV3-1/TRBV3-2,once,TGTGCCAGCAGCCTTGGGACTAGCGGGGATTCGGGCTACGAGCAGTACTTC,CASSLGTSGDSGYEQYF
TRBD1,TRBJ1-1,TRBV12-3/TRBV12-4,-,TGTGCCAGCAGCACAGGGGGACTTGAAGCTTTCTTT,CASSTGGLEAFF
TRBD2,TRBJ2-5,TRBV5-4,-,TGTGCCAGCAGCTTGGCTGGCGGGGGTAACAAAGAGACCCAGTACTTC,CASSLAGGGNKETQYF
TRBD1,TRBJ1-1,TRBV5-1,-,TGCGCCAGCAGCCCCGCAGGGGGCATTGATGCTTTCTTT,CASSPAGGIDAFF
-,TRBJ1-1,TRBV5-1,few,TGCGCCAGCAGCTTCACAGGCGGGGGGACTGAAGCTTTCTTT,CASSFTGGGTEAFF
-,TRBJ1-2,TRBV9,-,TGTGCCAGCAGCGTAGCTTCGGCAGGTCGGACTAACTATGGCTACACCTTC,CASSVASAGRTNYGYTF
TRBD1,TRBJ2-7,TRBV29-1,-,TGCAGCGTGGAGGACAGGGGGAGCTCCTACGAGCAGTACTTC,CSVEDRGSSYEQYF
TRBD1,TRBJ1-5,TRBV19,-,TGTGCCAGTGCCCAGGGGACAGGGGAAAATCAGCCCCAGCATTTT,CASAQGTGENQPQHF
-,TRBJ2-3,TRBV4-1,-,TGCGCCAGCAGCCATTCGGGGGAAGATACGCAGTATTTT,CASSHSGEDTQYF
TRBD1,TRBJ2-3,TRBV3-1/TRBV3-2,-,TGTGCCACCAGACAGGGTGGAACAGATACGCAGTATTTT,CATRQGGTDTQYF
TRBD1,TRBJ1-2,TRBV6-2/TRBV6-3,-,TGTGCCAGCAGTTTCACACCGGGACAGAATGGCTACACCTTC,CASSFTPGQNGYTF
TRBD2,TRBJ2-3,TRBV30,-,TGTGCCTGGAGTTATCGGACTAGCGGGAGTGTAAGGTTTAACACAGATACGCAGTATTTT,CAWSYRTSGSVRFNTDTQYF
TRBD1,TRBJ2-7,TRBV30,few,TGTGCCTGGAGTGTAGGACAGGGCCGAAGGGGGGAGCAGTACTTC,CAWSVGQGRRGEQYF
-,TRBJ2-7,TRBV6-6,-,TGTGCCAGCAGTCAACAGGGAGAGAACGAGCAGTACTTC,CASSQQGENEQYF
TRBD2,TRBJ2-7,TRBV2,-,TGTGCCAGCATCAGCCGGACTAGCGGAATCTACGAGCAGTACTTC,CASISRTSGIYEQYF
TRBD1,TRBJ1-3,TRBV18,few,TGTGCCAGCTCACAGGGACAGCTATACTCTGGAAACACCATATATTTT,CASSQGQLYSGNTIYF
-,TRBJ1-4,TRBV9,-,TGTGCCAGCAGCGTAGGAGCAGGGAGGAATGAAAAACTGTTTTTT,CASSVGAGRNEKLFF
TRBD1,TRBJ2-7,TRBV4-1,-,TGCGCCAGCAGCCCATCCGGGACAGGGAGCTACGAGCAGTACTTC,CASSPSGTGSYEQYF
-,TRBJ1-2,TRBV7-2,-,TGTGCCAGCAGCTTAGCACGGGGTTGGAGGGGCTTGGGCTATGGCTACACCTTC,CASSLARGWRGLGYGYTF
-,TRBJ1-4,TRBV5-1,-,TGCGCCAGCACAATCCAGGGAGGGAATAATGAAAAACTGTTTTTT,CASTIQGGNNEKLFF
-,TRBJ2-7,TRBV5-1,once,TGCGCCAGCAACTCTGGGGAGGCCTACGAGCAGTACTTC,CASNSGEAYEQYF
TRBD2,TRBJ2-7,TRBV27,-,TGTGCCAGCATTCAACGGGGGGGGCCCTACGAGCAGTACTTC,CASIQRGGPYEQYF
-,TRBJ2-1,TRBV27,-,TGTGCCAGCAGTTTGACGGAGACCAATGAGCAGTTCTTC,CASSLTETNEQFF
-,TRBJ2-1,TRBV20-1,-,TGCAGTGCTAGTGGACGGGGGGCCAACAATGAGCAGTTCTTC,CSASGRGANNEQFF
TRBD1,TRBJ2-5,TRBV2,once,TGTGCCAGCCAGACCGGGACAGGGGAGACCCAGTACTTC,CASQTGTGETQYF
-,TRBJ1-2,TRBV25-1,-,TGTGCCAGCAGTGAAGAGGCAGGGGTGCACTATGGCTACACCTTC,CASSEEAGVHYGYTF
-,TRBJ1-1,TRBV18,-,TGTGCCAGCTCACCTCGTGGGCCAGATGAAGCTTTCTTT,CASSPRGPDEAFF
-,TRBJ1-5,TRBV30,-,TGTGCCTGGAGTCTCGGGGGAAAGCAGCCCCAGCATTTT,CAWSLGGKQPQHF
-,TRBJ2-5,TRBV9,-,TGTGCCAGCAGCGTAGATAACCTATACCAAGAGACCCAGTACTTC,CASSVDNLYQETQYF
-,TRBJ1-2,TRBV18,once,TGTGCCAGCTCACCACTACAAACCCAGGGCTATGGCTACACCTTC,CASSPLQTQGYGYTF
TRBD2,TRBJ2-2,TRBV3-1/TRBV3-2,-,TGTGCCAGCAGCCCGTTTCTAGCGGGAGGATCCCTAGGGGGGGAGCTGTTTTTT,CASSPFLAGGSLGGELFF
TRBD1,TRBJ2-7,TRBV13,-,TGTGCCAGCAGCGGACAGGGAAGGGTATCCTACGAGCAGTACTTC,CASSGQGRVSYEQYF
TRBD1,TRBJ2-5,TRBV5-1,once,TGCGCCAGCAGCTCCGACCCCCTCAGGACAGGTCAAGAGACCCAGTACTTC,CASSSDPLRTGQETQYF
-,TRBJ2-1,TRBV5-1,-,TGCGCCAGCAGCTTTCGGGGGACCTACTACAATGAGCAGTTCTTC,CASSFRGTYYNEQFF
-,TRBJ2-3,TRBV27,-,TGTGCCAGCAGTTTATCGTCCCAGGGAGGAAACACAGATACGCAGTATTTT,CASSLSSQGGNTDTQYF
-,TRBJ1-5,TRBV21-1,-,TGTGCCAGCAGCAGAGCAGGACAGGGACGCAATCAGCCCCAGCATTTT,CASSRAGQGRNQPQHF
-,TRBJ1-1,TRBV9,-,TGTGCCAGCAGTACCACGGGTTCACGGAACACTGAAGCTTTCTTT,CASSTTGSRNTEAFF
-,TRBJ2-1,TRBV5-1,-,TGCGCCAGCAGCCCTACAGAAGGTTCTTCGGAGCAGTTCTTC,CASSPTEGSSEQFF
-,TRBJ1-1,TRBV16,-,TGTGCCAGCAGCCAGACGCAGGGAGGGAACACTGAAGCTTTCTTT,CASSQTQGGNTEAFF
TRBD1,TRBJ2-7,TRBV6-5,-,TGTGCCAGCAACCCCGGGACAGGGGACAACGAGCAGTACTTC,CASNPGTGDNEQYF
-,TRBJ2-5,TRBV3-1/TRBV3-2,-,TGTGCCAGCAGCCACCAGGGGGGTGGAGAGACCCAGTACTTC,CASSHQGGGETQYF
TRBD2,TRBJ2-1,TRBV24-1,-,TGTGCCACCGGTCCCGGGGGTAGCGGGAGAATTGAGCAGTTCTTC,CATGPGGSGRIEQFF
TRBD1,TRBJ1-2,TRBV10-3,-,TGTGCCATCACCTCGGGACAGGGTCGTAACTATGGCTACACCTTC,CAITSGQGRNYGYTF